The subject of this entry is one TCR beta chain. The sample is drawn from a study of T-cell memory formation after mild COVID-19. MiXCR, applied by TCRdb to the 5' RACE reads, yields one record per CDR3 protein. Among 110,000 to 150,000 distinct CDR3 sequences listed, 14% were seen once. This clonotype was sampled from an adult woman who had mild COVID-19 (a few samples of this study predate the infection). Cell type and time point are not known. Input material: PBMCs or a T cell subset sorted from them (not recorded which).

For the CDR3, the DNA is TGCAGCGTTCTCGATTTGGGACAGGGGGCCTACGAGCAGTACTTC. This gives the protein CSVLDLGQGAYEQYF. V gene TRBV29-1 combines with J gene TRBJ2-7; TRBD1 matches at 11 bases. The ends lost 5 bases at V and 2 bases at J; junction bases unmatched: 8. CDR1 SQVTM and CDR2 ANQGSEA come from the germline V gene. This CDR3 spans 15 amino acids.